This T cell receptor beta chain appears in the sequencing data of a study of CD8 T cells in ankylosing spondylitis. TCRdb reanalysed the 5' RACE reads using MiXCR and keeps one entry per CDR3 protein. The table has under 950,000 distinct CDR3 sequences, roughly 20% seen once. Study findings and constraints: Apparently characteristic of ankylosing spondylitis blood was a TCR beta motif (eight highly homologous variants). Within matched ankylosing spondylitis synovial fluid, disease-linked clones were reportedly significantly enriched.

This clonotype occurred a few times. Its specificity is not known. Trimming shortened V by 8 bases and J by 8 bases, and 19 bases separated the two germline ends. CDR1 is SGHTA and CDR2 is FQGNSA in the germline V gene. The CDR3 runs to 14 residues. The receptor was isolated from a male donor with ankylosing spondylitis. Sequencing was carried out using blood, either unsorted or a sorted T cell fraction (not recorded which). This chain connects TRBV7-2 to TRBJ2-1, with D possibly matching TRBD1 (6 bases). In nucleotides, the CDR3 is TGTGCCAGCGGGGCAGGGGTTAGGATCGATGAGCAGTTCTTC. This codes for CASGAGVRIDEQFF.